This T cell receptor beta chain was profiled in a study of blood T cell repertoires in COVID-19. Overall study context: Sources were T cells, B-cell-depleted T cells, or PBMCs; the material itself was cDNA or gDNA.

As originally analysed: The authors estimated nucleated cell counts from reference gene primer amplification. Sequenced by immunoSEQ multiplex PCR; TCRdb stores in-frame clones only, minus some. The DNA was the basis for D and trimming; V, J and clone size are from that table. The sample holds about 360,000 clones, approximately 80% seen once. Germline V gene sequence: CDR1 LGHDT, CDR2 YNNKEL (reference sequence). This CDR3 contains 13 residues. Trimming took 3 bases from V and 4 from J, leaving 4 bases between them. Sequencing used peripheral blood. J is TRBJ1-6 and V is TRBV3-1 (or the pseudogene TRBV3-2); D is uncertain. This clonotype originated in a human donor with acute or convalescent COVID-19. The donor label of this sample is uncertain. CDR3 loop: CASSHQYNSPLHF. The CDR3 DNA reads TGTGCCAGCAGCCATCAATATAATTCACCCCTCCACTTT.